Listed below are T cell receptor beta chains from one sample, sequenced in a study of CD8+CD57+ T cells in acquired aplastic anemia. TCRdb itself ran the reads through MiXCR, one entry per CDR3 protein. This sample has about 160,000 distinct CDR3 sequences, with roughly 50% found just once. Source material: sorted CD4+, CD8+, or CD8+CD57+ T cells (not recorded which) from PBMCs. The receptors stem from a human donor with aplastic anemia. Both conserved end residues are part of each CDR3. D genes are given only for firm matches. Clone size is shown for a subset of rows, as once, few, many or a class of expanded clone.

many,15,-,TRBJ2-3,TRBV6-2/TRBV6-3,CASTLSPLRKDTQYF,TGTGCCAGCACTCTTTCCCCCCTCAGGAAAGATACGCAGTATTTT
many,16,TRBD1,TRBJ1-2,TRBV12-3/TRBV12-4,CASSSNRDRERDGYTF,TGTGCCAGCAGTTCAAACCGGGACAGGGAAAGAGATGGCTACACCTTC
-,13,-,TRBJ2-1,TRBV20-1,CSVEVAGYNEQFF,TGCAGTGTAGAAGTGGCGGGTTACAATGAGCAGTTCTTC
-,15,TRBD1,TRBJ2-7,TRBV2,CASSETGTGGSEQYF,TGTGCCAGCAGTGAGACCGGGACAGGGGGAAGCGAGCAGTACTTC
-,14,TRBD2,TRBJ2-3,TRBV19,CASKPGGGTDTQYF,TGTGCCAGTAAGCCGGGGGGAGGCACAGATACGCAGTATTTT
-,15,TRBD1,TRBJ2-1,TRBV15,CASSEGTAVNTEQFF,TGTGCCAGCAGTGAGGGGACAGCCGTGAACACTGAGCAGTTCTTC
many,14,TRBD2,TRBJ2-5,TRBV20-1,CSVATSVGQETQYF,TGCAGTGTCGCGACTAGCGTAGGACAAGAGACCCAGTACTTC
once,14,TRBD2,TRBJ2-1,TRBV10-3,CAISGTSGGGEQFF,TGTGCCATCAGCGGGACTAGCGGGGGCGGTGAGCAGTTCTTC
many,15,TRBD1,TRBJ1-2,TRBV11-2,CASSLVQQGSFGYTF,TGTGCCAGCAGCTTAGTTCAACAGGGGTCTTTTGGCTACACCTTC
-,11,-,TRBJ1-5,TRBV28,CASTRSQPQHF,TGTGCCAGTACGCGGAGTCAGCCCCAGCATTTT
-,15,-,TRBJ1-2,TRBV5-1,CASSLRSGGAYGYTF,TGCGCCAGCAGCTTGCGGTCCGGGGGGGCTTATGGCTACACCTTC
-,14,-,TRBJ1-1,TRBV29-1,CSASRQFMNTEAFF,TGCAGCGCCAGTAGACAGTTTATGAACACTGAAGCTTTCTTT
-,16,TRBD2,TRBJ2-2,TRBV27,CASSLLSGGNTGGLFF,TGTGCCAGCAGTCTACTTAGCGGGGGTAACACCGGGGGGCTGTTTTTT
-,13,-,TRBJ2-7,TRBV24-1,CATSDPTFNEQYF,TGTGCCACCAGTGACCCCACATTCAACGAGCAGTACTTC
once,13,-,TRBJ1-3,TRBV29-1,CSVLEHSGNTIYF,TGCAGCGTTCTCGAACACTCTGGAAACACCATATATTTT
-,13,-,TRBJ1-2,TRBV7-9,CASSLVPAYGYTF,TGTGCCAGCAGCTTAGTTCCGGCGTATGGCTACACCTTC
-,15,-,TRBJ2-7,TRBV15,CATSPTRGGDYEQYF,TGTGCCACCAGCCCAACCCGGGGTGGTGACTACGAGCAGTACTTC
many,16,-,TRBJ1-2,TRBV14,CASSPPGEGGRHGYTF,TGTGCCAGCAGCCCACCCGGCGAGGGAGGGCGACATGGCTACACCTTC
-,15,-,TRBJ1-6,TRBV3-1,CATGPQGTYNSPLHF,TGTGCCACCGGTCCACAGGGAACCTATAATTCACCCCTCCACTTT
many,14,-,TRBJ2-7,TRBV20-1,CSASPGRISYEQYF,TGCAGTGCTAGCCCGGGACGCATCTCCTACGAGCAGTACTTC
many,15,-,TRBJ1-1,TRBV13,CASSSVLGVYTEAFF,TGTGCCAGCAGCTCCGTCCTGGGGGTTTACACTGAAGCTTTCTTT
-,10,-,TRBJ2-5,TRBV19,CASNTGTQYF,TGTGCCAGTAATACAGGGACCCAGTACTTC
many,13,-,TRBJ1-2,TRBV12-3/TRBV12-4,CASSSPAGYGYTF,TGTGCCAGCAGTTCCCCTGCCGGCTATGGCTACACCTTC
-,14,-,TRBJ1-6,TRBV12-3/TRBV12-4,CASSPGPYDSPLHF,TGTGCCAGCAGTCCGGGACCTTATGATTCACCCCTCCACTTT
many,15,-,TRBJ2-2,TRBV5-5,CASSIQGGGTGELFF,TGTGCCAGCAGCATCCAAGGGGGTGGGACCGGGGAGCTGTTTTTT
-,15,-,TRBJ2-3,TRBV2,CASSAMQGSWDTQYF,TGTGCCAGCAGTGCTATGCAGGGGTCCTGGGATACGCAGTATTTT
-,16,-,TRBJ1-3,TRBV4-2,CASSQDWSNSGNTIYF,TGTGCCAGCAGCCAAGATTGGAGCAACTCTGGGAACACCATATATTTT
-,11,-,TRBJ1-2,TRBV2,CASSLNHGYTF,TGTGCCAGCAGCCTCAACCATGGCTACACCTTC
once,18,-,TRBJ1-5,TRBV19,CASSISNRPGLGNQPQHF,TGTGCCAGTAGTATTAGTAATCGTCCAGGACTCGGCAATCAGCCCCAGCATTTT
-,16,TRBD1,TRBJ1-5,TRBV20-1,CSATKTGTALYQPQHF,TGCAGTGCTACTAAGACAGGGACGGCATTATATCAGCCCCAGCATTTT
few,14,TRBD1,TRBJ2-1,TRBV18,CASSPGQALNEQFF,TGTGCCAGCTCACCGGGACAGGCCCTCAATGAGCAGTTCTTC
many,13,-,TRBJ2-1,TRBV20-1,CSGAEGDYNEQFF,TGCTCAGGGGCGGAGGGAGACTACAATGAGCAGTTCTTC
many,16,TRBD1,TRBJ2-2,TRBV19,CASSLIGQGNTGELFF,TGTGCCAGTAGTCTTATCGGACAGGGGAACACCGGGGAGCTGTTTTTT
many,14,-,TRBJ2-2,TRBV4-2,CASSQAANTGELFF,TGTGCCAGCAGCCAAGCGGCCAACACCGGGGAGCTGTTTTTT
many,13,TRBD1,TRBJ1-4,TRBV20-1,CSADPGTGEKLFF,TGCAGTGCTGACCCCGGGACAGGTGAAAAACTGTTTTTT
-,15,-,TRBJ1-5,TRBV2,CASSEVLVKNQPQHF,TGTGCCAGCAGTGAGGTTTTGGTGAAGAATCAGCCCCAGCATTTT
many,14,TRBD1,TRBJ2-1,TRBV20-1,CSATWTGPNNEQFF,TGCAGTGCTACCTGGACAGGCCCCAACAATGAGCAGTTCTTC
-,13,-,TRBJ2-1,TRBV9,CASSVDLSNEQFF,TGTGCCAGCAGCGTAGACCTCTCCAATGAGCAGTTCTTC
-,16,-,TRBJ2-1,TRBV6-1,CASSEPRDTVNNEQFF,TGTGCCAGCAGTGAACCCCGGGACACCGTTAACAATGAGCAGTTCTTC
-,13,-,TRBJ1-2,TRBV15,CATSRVSGVGYTF,TGTGCCACCAGCAGAGTCAGTGGGGTAGGCTACACCTTC
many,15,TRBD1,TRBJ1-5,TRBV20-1,CSASPGQGSNQPQHF,TGCAGTGCCAGCCCGGGACAGGGGAGCAATCAGCCCCAGCATTTT
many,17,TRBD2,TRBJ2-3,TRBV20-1,CSAAIYELTSSEDTQYF,TGCAGTGCCGCGATTTACGAACTGACTAGCAGTGAAGATACGCAGTATTTT
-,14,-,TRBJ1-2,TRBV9,CASTNLGGDYGYTF,TGTGCCAGCACCAACCTCGGGGGAGACTATGGCTACACCTTC
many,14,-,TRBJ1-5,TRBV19,CASSIGFSNQPQHF,TGTGCCAGTAGTATAGGATTTAGCAATCAGCCCCAGCATTTT
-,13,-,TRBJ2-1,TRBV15,CATSRDPSNEQFF,TGTGCCACCAGCAGAGATCCCTCCAACGAGCAGTTCTTC
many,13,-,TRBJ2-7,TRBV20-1,CSVIGGGYYEQYF,TGCAGCGTAATAGGGGGGGGATACTACGAGCAGTACTTC
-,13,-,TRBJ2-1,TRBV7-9,CASSLAERDEQFF,TGTGCCAGCAGCTTAGCGGAGAGGGATGAGCAGTTCTTC
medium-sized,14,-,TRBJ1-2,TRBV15,CATSSRQTNYGYTF,TGTGCCACCAGCAGCAGACAGACTAACTATGGCTACACCTTC
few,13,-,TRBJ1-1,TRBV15,CATSPGRGTEAFF,TGTGCCACCAGCCCCGGGAGGGGGACTGAAGCTTTCTTT
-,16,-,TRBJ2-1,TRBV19,CASSSPGTRASREQFF,TGTGCCAGTAGTTCCCCCGGGACACGGGCTTCTCGGGAGCAGTTCTTC
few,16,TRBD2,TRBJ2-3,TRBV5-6,CASSLAGGRTRGTQYF,TGTGCCAGCAGCTTAGCGGGCGGGAGGACACGGGGTACGCAGTATTTT
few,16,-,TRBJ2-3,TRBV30,CASSYVRDGSTDTQYF,TGTGCCTCCAGCTATGTCAGGGACGGGAGCACAGATACGCAGTATTTT
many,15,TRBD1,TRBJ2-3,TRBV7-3,CASSLKGGVADTQYF,TGTGCCAGCAGCTTAAAAGGGGGCGTCGCAGATACGCAGTATTTT
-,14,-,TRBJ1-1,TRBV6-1,CASSDHDTRTEAFF,TGTGCCAGCAGTGATCACGACACTCGCACTGAAGCTTTCTTT
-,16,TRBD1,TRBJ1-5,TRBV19,CASRLPGTGTNQPQHF,TGTGCCAGTAGACTTCCCGGGACAGGGACCAATCAGCCCCAGCATTTT
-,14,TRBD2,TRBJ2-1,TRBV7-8,CASSLVLAGGEQFF,TGTGCCAGCAGCTTAGTTCTAGCGGGGGGTGAGCAGTTCTTC
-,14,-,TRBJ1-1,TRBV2,CASSGADTNTEAFF,TGTGCCAGCAGTGGTGCAGATACGAACACTGAAGCTTTCTTT
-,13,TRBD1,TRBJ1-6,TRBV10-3,CAITGTGYPPLHF,TGTGCCATCACTGGGACAGGGTATCCACCCCTCCACTTT
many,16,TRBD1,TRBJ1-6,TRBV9,CASSVGRGQGDSPLHF,TGTGCCAGCAGCGTAGGGCGAGGACAGGGAGATTCACCCCTCCACTTT
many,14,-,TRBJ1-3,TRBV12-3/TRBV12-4,CASSSHGSGNTIYF,TGTGCCAGCAGTTCTCATGGCTCTGGAAACACCATATATTTT